This T cell receptor beta chain emerged from a study of regulatory T cells in long-lasting Graves disease. Study-level findings and limits: Segments TRBV28, TRBJ1-2 and TRBJ2-5 showed preferential usage in persistent disease. Peripheral blood alone, not thyroid tissue, underwent study.

Libraries of TCR beta came from iRepertoire HTBI primers plus Arm-PCR of CDR3 regions. TCRdb re-called the multiplex PCR reads with MiXCR, one entry per CDR3 protein. Among some 430,000 distinct CDR3 sequences, about 22% were seen once, and the ten largest hold 7% to 9%. CDR1 is MNHEY, CDR2 SVGEGT, per germline. CDR3 length equals 16 residues. V was clipped by 2 bases and J by 4 bases; unmatched bases: 7. A remark on this clonotype: Its antigen remains unidentified.

As for time point: persistent/refractory GD, antithyroid drugs over 5 years with positive TRAb. RNA from PBMCs was the source of the TCR library. This rearrangement joins TRBV6-2 or TRBV6-3 to TRBJ2-3; 9 bases line up with TRBD2. This material consisted of peripheral blood mononuclear cells (PBMCs), taken when the disease was refractory, from a patient treated with antithyroid drugs. The TCR was taken from a female donor with Graves disease. CDR3 amino acids: CASSYGAGGRSDTQYF. As DNA, the CDR3 is TGTGCCAGCAGTTACGGGGCGGGGGGGCGTTCAGATACGCAGTATTTT.